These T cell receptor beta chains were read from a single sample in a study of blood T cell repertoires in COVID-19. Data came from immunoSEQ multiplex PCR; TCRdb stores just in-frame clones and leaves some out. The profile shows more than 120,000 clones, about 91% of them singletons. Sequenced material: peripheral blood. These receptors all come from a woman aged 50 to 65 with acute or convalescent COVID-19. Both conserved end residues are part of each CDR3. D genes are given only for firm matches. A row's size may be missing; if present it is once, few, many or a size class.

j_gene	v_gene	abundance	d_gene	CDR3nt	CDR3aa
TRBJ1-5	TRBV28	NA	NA	TGTGCCAGCAGTTTAACCGGGCAGCCCCAGCATTTT	CASSLTGQPQHF
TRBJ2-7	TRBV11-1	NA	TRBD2	TGTGCCAGCAGCTTGGGTAGCGGGACCTACGAGCAGTACTTC	CASSLGSGTYEQYF
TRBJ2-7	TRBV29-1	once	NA	TGCAGCGTTGAATTGACAGCTTTTACCTACGAGCAGTACTTC	CSVELTAFTYEQYF
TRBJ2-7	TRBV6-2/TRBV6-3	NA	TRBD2	TGTGCCAGCAGTTATACTTGGGGGGGGACCAACGAGCAGTACTTC	CASSYTWGGTNEQYF
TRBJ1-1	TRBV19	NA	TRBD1	TGTGCCAGTAGTCCCTGGACAGGACCGAACACTGAAGCTTTCTTT	CASSPWTGPNTEAFF
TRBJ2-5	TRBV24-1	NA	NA	TGTGCCACCAGTGACTGGGGCACAGCAAAGGTTCAAGAGACCCAGTACTTC	CATSDWGTAKVQETQYF
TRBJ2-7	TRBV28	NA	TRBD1	TGTGCCAGCAGTTCTCTACCGGGACAGGTCTACGAGCAGTACTTC	CASSSLPGQVYEQYF
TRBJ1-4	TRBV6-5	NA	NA	TGTGCCAGCAGTCTTCGGACAGCTAATGAAAAACTGTTTTTT	CASSLRTANEKLFF
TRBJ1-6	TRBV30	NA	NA	TGTGCCTGGAGTCCCGGGAGAGATAATTCACCCCTCCACTTT	CAWSPGRDNSPLHF
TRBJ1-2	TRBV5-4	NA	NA	TGTGCCAGCACATCGACAGCTGCTAACTATGGCTACACCTTC	CASTSTAANYGYTF
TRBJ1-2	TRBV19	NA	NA	TGTGCCAGTAGTATAGGCGGGACGGATTATGGCTACACCTTC	CASSIGGTDYGYTF
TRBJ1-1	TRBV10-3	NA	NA	TGTGCCATCAGTGAAGGGGTGAACACTGAAGCTTTCTTT	CAISEGVNTEAFF
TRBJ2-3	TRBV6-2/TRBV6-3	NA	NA	TGTGCCAGCAGTTACTCGGCTAGCGAAAGCACAGATACGCAGTATTTT	CASSYSASESTDTQYF
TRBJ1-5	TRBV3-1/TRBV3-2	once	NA	TGTGCCAGCAGCCCCAACTTGGGGGCTAATCAGCCCCAGCATTTT	CASSPNLGANQPQHF
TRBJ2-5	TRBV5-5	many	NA	TGTGCCAGCAGCCAACAAAATCCGGGACAAATCCTAGAGACCCAGTACTTC	CASSQQNPGQILETQYF
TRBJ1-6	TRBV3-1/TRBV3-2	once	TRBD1	TGTGCCAGCAGACGAGAAACTCCCGGGACAGAGAATTCACCCCTCCACTTT	CASRRETPGTENSPLHF
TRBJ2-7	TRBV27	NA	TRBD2	TGTGCCAGCAGTTTGCGGGGAGGGCCAGAGGCCTACGAGCAGTACTTC	CASSLRGGPEAYEQYF
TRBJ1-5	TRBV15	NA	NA	TGTGCCACCAGCAGAGATAAGGCAGGGAATCAGCCCCAGCATTTT	CATSRDKAGNQPQHF
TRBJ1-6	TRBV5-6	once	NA	TGTGCCAGCAGCTTAGGGGCCTTGGATTCACCCCTCCACTTT	CASSLGALDSPLHF
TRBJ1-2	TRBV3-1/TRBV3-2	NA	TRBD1	TGTGCCAGCAGCCCCGGACGGACAGGCCTCGCTGGCTACACCTTC	CASSPGRTGLAGYTF
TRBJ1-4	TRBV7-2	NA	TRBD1	TGTGCCAGCAGCTTTGACCTCCGTGGGACAGGGTACGAAAAACTGTTTTTT	CASSFDLRGTGYEKLFF
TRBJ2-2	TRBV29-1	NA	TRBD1	TGCAGCGTACGGACAGGGGGATCCACCGGGGAGCTGTTTTTT	CSVRTGGSTGELFF
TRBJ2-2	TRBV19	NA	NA	TGTGCCAGTAGTATCCATCCAGGGGGAGGCACCGGGGAGCTGTTTTTT	CASSIHPGGGTGELFF
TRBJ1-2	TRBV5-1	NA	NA	TGCGCCAGCAGCCCATCATATCAGGGCTACACCTTC	CASSPSYQGYTF
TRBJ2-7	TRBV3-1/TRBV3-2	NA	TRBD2	TGTGCCAGCAGCCGGGGCGGGGGGTCCCACGAGCAGTACTTC	CASSRGGGSHEQYF
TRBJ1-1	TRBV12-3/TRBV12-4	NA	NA	TGTGCCAGCAGTCCGTGGGGGGGCACTGAAGCTTTCTTT	CASSPWGGTEAFF
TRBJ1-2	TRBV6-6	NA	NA	TGTGCCAGCACTTTTGGAAGGGGCGACTATGGCTACACCTTC	CASTFGRGDYGYTF
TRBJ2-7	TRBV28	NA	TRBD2	TGTGCCAGCATCGGACTAGCGCCCATCGAGCAGTACTTC	CASIGLAPIEQYF
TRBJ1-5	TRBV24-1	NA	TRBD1	TGTGCCACCAGTGACCGTGACAGGGGTGGCAATCAGCCCCAGCATTTT	CATSDRDRGGNQPQHF
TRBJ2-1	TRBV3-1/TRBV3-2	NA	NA	TGTGCCAGCAGCCGCCACGGGGGAGAGCAGTTCTTC	CASSRHGGEQFF
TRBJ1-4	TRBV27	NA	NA	TGTGCCAGCAGTTTATATCTCCGGGGTGAGGGTGAAAAACTGTTTTTT	CASSLYLRGEGEKLFF
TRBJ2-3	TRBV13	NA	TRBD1	TGTGCCAGCAGCCCCTGGACAGGGGGAGATACGCAGTATTTT	CASSPWTGGDTQYF
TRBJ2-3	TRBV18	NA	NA	TGTGCCAGCTCATTCGGACAGTTATCTACAGATACGCAGTATTTT	CASSFGQLSTDTQYF
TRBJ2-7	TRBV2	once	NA	TGTGCCAGCAGTGTGCAGCGGATCTACGAGCAGTACTTC	CASSVQRIYEQYF
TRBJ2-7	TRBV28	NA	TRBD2	TGTGCCAGCAGTTTATTAGCGGGACTAGCGGTTTTCTCCTACGAGCAGTACTTC	CASSLLAGLAVFSYEQYF
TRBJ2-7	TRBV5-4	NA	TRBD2	TGTGCCAGCAGCATCCAGCGGGAGGGTTACGAGCAGTACTTC	CASSIQREGYEQYF
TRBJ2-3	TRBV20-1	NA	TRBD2	TGCAGTGCTAGTGGGTCGGGACTAGCGGGAGGAGATACGCAGTATTTT	CSASGSGLAGGDTQYF